This T cell receptor (beta chain) was retrieved from a study of technical replicates of blood from several donors. The length of the CDR3 is 19 residues. From germline, CDR1 is SGHKS and CDR2 YYEKEE (reference sequence). Unmatched junction bases numbered 12, after V lost 2 bases and J lost 0 bases. Profiled with immunoSEQ multiplex PCR; TCRdb holds only in-frame clones, not every one. Among around 73,000 clones, more than 85% were seen once, and the ten largest hold approximately 4.4%. This clonotype originated in a human donor in good health. Some clones in this sample may be carry-over from other donors' samples. The V call is TRBV5-5, the J call TRBJ1-4, with 8 bases fitting TRBD1. The sample consisted of PBMCs. The CDR3 DNA reads as TGTGCCAGCAGCTTTCTTGAGACAGGGGTTATTTCAACTAATGAAAAACTGTTTTTT. Protein sequence: CASSFLETGVISTNEKLFF.